A single sample gave rise to the 26 T cell receptor beta chains below, sequenced in a study of PD-L1 blockade in urothelial cancer. The time point is: pretreatment peripheral blood. The method was immunoSEQ multiplex PCR; TCRdb's version includes in-frame clones alone and lacks a portion of them. The sample consists of 49,000 or so clones, 86% of them appearing once. This specimen consisted of PBMCs, obtained around atezolizumab (anti-PD-L1) treatment. These receptors were obtained from a man in his 60s with urothelial cancer.

This clone was picked up a small number of times. This sequence joins TRBV5-6 and TRBJ1-3, with TRBD1 identical over 9 bases. The length of the CDR3 is 16 residues. The junction had 2 bases not matched to a gene; V was cut back by 1 base and J by 0 bases. Germline V gene lookup returns CDR1 SGHDT and CDR2 YYEEEE. CDR3 nucleotides: TGTGCCAGCAGCTTGACAGGGGGCAACTCTGGAAACACCATATATTTT. Translation: CASSLTGGNSGNTIYF.

CDR3 coding DNA: TGTGCCAGCTGTAGGGGTTTACAAGAGACCCAGTACTTC. Translated: CASCRGLQETQYF. This chain connects TRBV9 to TRBJ2-5, with a weak D call TRBD1 (5 bases). Germline lookup yields CDR1 SGDLS and CDR2 YYNGEE. This CDR3 is built from 13 residues. The V and J ends lost 7 bases and 2 bases respectively, with 12 bases between them.

The chain couples TRBV27 to TRBJ1-5, with TRBD1 identical over 8 bases. With V trimmed by 4 bases and J by 6 bases, 5 bases remained unmatched. Germline-derived CDR1 and CDR2 are MNHEY and SMNVEV (reference sequence). This CDR3 spans 14 amino acids. The CDR3 loop is CASSSPGTGQPQHF. CDR3 DNA sequence: TGTGCCAGCAGTTCCCCCGGGACAGGTCAGCCCCAGCATTTT.

V and J are TRBV18 and TRBJ1-1; D not resolved. Per the germline V gene, CDR1 is KGHSH and CDR2 is LQKENI. V was clipped by 2 bases and J by 6 bases, with 10 bases between them. This CDR3 is 13 amino acids long. This CDR3 is CASSPISVAEAFF. As DNA, the CDR3 is TGTGCCAGCTCACCAATCTCGGTCGCTGAAGCTTTCTTT.

This chain links TRBV7-3 with TRBJ2-5; 8 nucleotides match TRBD2. Trimming took 4 bases from V and 1 from J; bases not matched to a gene: 8. The CDR3 consists of 16 residues. The germline V gene has CDR1 SGHTA and CDR2 FQGTGA. The DNA for the CDR3 is TGTGCCAGCAGCTCCGGCGGGGGGAAGACCCAAGAGACCCAGTACTTC. As protein: CASSSGGGKTQETQYF.

The J gene is TRBJ2-1, the V gene TRBV11-2; TRBD2 agrees at 8 bases. This CDR3 region has 15 residues. Looked up from germline, CDR1 is SGHAT and CDR2 is FQNNGV. Losses at the gene ends were 7 bases for V and 7 bases for J; bases not matched to a gene: 12. For the CDR3, the DNA is TGTGCCAGCACAAATAAAGCGGGAGAGTCGAATGAGCAGTTCTTC. Protein: CASTNKAGESNEQFF.

The chain links TRBV7-5 to TRBJ1-2; TRBD1 is the table's D call, not checked against the DNA. TRBV7-5 constitutes a pseudogene. The CDR3 consists of 15 residues. In DNA, the CDR3 is TGTGCCAGAAGTTTTTCCAGGGCTTTTGTCTATGGCTACACCTTC. Its translation: CARSFSRAFVYGYTF.

The gene calls are TRBV5-6 and TRBJ1-4, with TRBD1 as a possible D gene (6 bases). The V gene lost 4 bases and the J gene lost 4 bases, with 14 bases spanning the gap. The CDR3 totals 15 residues. The V gene's germline CDR1 is SGHDT and CDR2 YYEEEE. Written as DNA, the CDR3 is TGTGCCAGCAGCCCCGGACAGCGTAGTAATGAAAAACTGTTTTTT. Translation gives CASSPGQRSNEKLFF.

The CDR3 DNA follows: TGTGCCAGCAGGAACAGGGGTTTTGGCTATGGCTACACCTTC. Its protein is CASRNRGFGYGYTF. The rearrangement links TRBV2 to TRBJ1-2, with 7 bases aligning to TRBD1. This CDR3 has 14 amino acids. V lost 6 bases and J lost 4; bases outside the gene matches: 8. Germline CDR1 reads SNHLY; CDR2 reads FYNNEI. The whole variable domain, remainder taken from reference TRBV2 and TRBJ1-2, is EPEVTQTPSHQVTQMGQEVILRCVPISNHLYFYWYRQILGQKVEFLVSFYNNEISEKSEIFDDQFSVERPDGSNFTLKIRSTKLEDSAMYFCASRNRGFGYGYTFGSGTRLTVV.

The V and J genes are TRBV7-3 and TRBJ1-2; TRBD1 might be the D (6 bases). Germline loops: CDR1 SGHTA, CDR2 FQGTGA. This CDR3 is 13 amino acids long. V lost 5 bases to trimming and J lost 6 bases, with 13 bases between them. DNA for the CDR3: TGTGCCAGCAGCACCACAGGGTTTAATGGCTACACCTTC. Translating gives CASSTTGFNGYTF.

V is TRBV11-3 and J is TRBJ2-1, with TRBD1 identical over 7 bases. CDR1 SGHNT and CDR2 YENEEA come from the germline V gene. The J segment lost 5 bases and the V segment lost 5 bases, leaving 6 bases of the junction unmatched. The CDR3 totals 14 residues. The CDR3 sequence is CASSPRQGNNEQFF. In DNA form, the CDR3 reads TGTGCCAGCAGCCCCAGACAGGGTAACAATGAGCAGTTCTTC.

The chain couples TRBV5-1 to TRBJ1-4; D might be TRBD1 (6 bases). The CDR3 covers 14 residues. Trimming removed 2 bases at V and 5 bases at J, with 10 bases between. Germline V gene lookup returns CDR1 SGHRS and CDR2 YFSETQ. The CDR3 region is CASSFGQSNEKLFF. In nucleotides, the CDR3 is TGCGCCAGCAGCTTTGGACAGTCGAATGAAAAACTGTTTTTT.

This chain connects TRBV6-1 to TRBJ1-2; D gene unclear. With 6 bases removed from V and 0 bases from J, the gap between germline ends came to 5 bases. The CDR3 extends over 12 amino acids. Per germline, CDR1 MNHNS and CDR2 SASEGT. CDR3 nucleotides: TGTGCCAGCAGATATACTAACTATGGCTACACCTTC. Its translation: CASRYTNYGYTF.

Note on this clone: One junction end does not reproduce the germline sequence, and a read error may be involved. The chain couples TRBV9 to TRBJ2-4; D is possibly TRBD2 (5 bases). Germline CDR1 reads SGDLS; CDR2 reads YYNGEE. The CDR3 is made up of 16 amino acids. The CDR3 nucleotides read TGTGCCAGCAGCACGAGGGCCCCCGAAGCCCAAAACATTCAGTACTTC. It encodes CASSTRAPEAQNIQYF.

The chain employs TRBV30 and TRBJ2-1, with a possible D match to TRBD2 (6 bases). This CDR3 is built from 11 residues. CDR1 and CDR2 (germline): GTSNPN, SVGIG (reference sequence). Trimming left V 7 bases short and J 5 bases short, with 9 bases between. For the CDR3, the DNA is TGTGCCTACTCGGGGGACAATGAGCAGTTCTTC. This gives the protein CAYSGDNEQFF.

J is TRBJ2-7 and V is TRBV7-9, with 9 bases that match TRBD1. With 4 bases clipped from V and 6 bases from J, the junction kept 7 bases outside the gene matches. Germline CDR1 reads SEHNR; CDR2 reads FQNEAQ (reference sequence). The CDR3 has 14 residues. CDR3 residues: CASSSLDRGPEQYF. The CDR3 DNA follows: TGTGCCAGCAGCTCCTTGGACAGGGGCCCCGAGCAGTACTTC.

The J gene is TRBJ1-2, the V gene TRBV7-2; the D is unclear. The CDR3 loop spans 16 amino acids. Germline V lookup: CDR1 SGHTA, CDR2 FQGNSA. V gave up 2 bases and J gave up 2 bases, with 15 bases separating them. CDR3 protein: CASSLSGSLGNYGYTF. CDR3 DNA: TGTGCCAGCAGCTTATCGGGGTCGTTAGGAAACTATGGCTACACCTTC.

The chain uses TRBV5-1 and TRBJ1-1; D is unresolved. The CDR3 length is 13 residues. V was cut by 0 bases and J by 1 base, with 4 bases left in between. CDR1 is SGHRS and CDR2 is YFSETQ in the germline V gene. CDR3 amino acids: CASSLDWNTEAFF. The CDR3 DNA sequence: TGCGCCAGCAGCTTGGACTGGAACACTGAAGCTTTCTTT.

V and J are TRBV11-2 and TRBJ1-4; D is unresolved. CDR1 and CDR2 from the germline V gene are SGHAT and FQNNGV. The CDR3 contains 14 residues. V was trimmed by 1 base and J by 4 bases, leaving 7 bases between them. Written as DNA, the CDR3 is TGTGCCAGCAGCTTAGCGGGTTTTAATGAAAAACTGTTTTTT. Translated: CASSLAGFNEKLFF.

The chain employs TRBV7-6 and TRBJ2-1, with D uncertain. Trimming removed 1 base at V and 0 bases at J, with 7 bases between. CDR3 size: 15 residues. The germline V gene has CDR1 SGHVS and CDR2 FNYEAQ. The CDR3 here is CASSLEASSYNEQFF. CDR3 bases: TGTGCCAGCAGCTTAGAAGCTAGCTCCTACAATGAGCAGTTCTTC.

The chain couples TRBV4-2 to TRBJ2-3; no firm D call. In germline, CDR1 is LGHNA, CDR2 YNFKEQ. The germline V and J ends were trimmed by 0 bases and 1 base, with 5 bases remaining between them. The CDR3 has 14 residues. The CDR3 nucleotides are TGTGCCAGCAGCCAAGATACGGGCACAGATACGCAGTATTTT. Encoded protein: CASSQDTGTDTQYF.

This chain's CDR3 is CASSLETSGHLRQFF. CDR3 DNA sequence: TGCGCCAGCAGCTTAGAGACTAGCGGCCATCTTAGGCAGTTCTTC. The gene calls are TRBV5-1 and TRBJ2-1, with 9 bases aligning to TRBD2. V shed 2 bases, J shed 12 bases, and the junction held 12 bases outside the gene matches. There are 15 residues in the CDR3. Germline-derived CDR1 and CDR2 are SGHRS and YFSETQ.

The gene calls are TRBV5-1 and TRBJ2-3, with TRBD2 matching 12 bases. The CDR3 covers 15 residues. Trimming at V came to 0 bases and at J to 5 bases, leaving 1 base not matched to a gene. The V gene's germline CDR1 is SGHRS and CDR2 YFSETQ. CDR3 residues: CASSLALAGGDTQYF. The CDR3, as DNA: TGCGCCAGCAGCTTGGCACTAGCGGGGGGAGATACGCAGTATTTT.

The chain combines TRBV30 with TRBJ2-7; TRBD1 is a possible D gene (6 bases). V was clipped by 2 bases and J by 4 bases, with 24 bases between them. The germline gives CDR1 GTSNPN, CDR2 SVGIG (reference sequence). The CDR3 spans 17 residues. The CDR3 reads CAWSWAGAPTSLYEQYF. The DNA of the CDR3 is TGTGCCTGGAGTTGGGCAGGGGCCCCCACAAGCTTATACGAGCAGTACTTC.

The chain couples TRBV4-1 to TRBJ1-1; a possible D gene is TRBD1 (6 bases). There are 16 residues in the CDR3. Germline V gives CDR1 MGHRA, CDR2 YSYEKL. Trimming took off 2 bases at V and 1 base at J, with 14 bases between the two ends. The CDR3 DNA follows: TGCGCCAGCAGCCAAATGGGGGCGGGGGCGAACACTGAAGCTTTCTTT. This translates into CASSQMGAGANTEAFF.

V gene TRBV7-9 combines with J gene TRBJ2-1, with D hard to call. Germline values: CDR1 SEHNR, CDR2 FQNEAQ (reference sequence). The CDR3 length is 12 residues. Trimming cost V 5 bases and J 5 bases, with 7 bases left between them. The chain's CDR3 is CASSPQHNEQFF. The CDR3 coding sequence is TGTGCCAGCAGCCCACAGCACAATGAGCAGTTCTTC.